Shown below are 27 T cell receptor beta chains from a single sample sequenced in a study of vaccination and CD4 T cells after COVID-19. The antigens these receptors bind are not known. The sample's treatment: approximately nine-day PBMC culture with coronavirus spike peptide pools or control peptides (ViraFEST assay). The Oncomine TCR Beta short-read assay was what sequenced the DNA obtained from cultured CD4+ T cells. One entry per CDR3 protein results from TCRdb running MiXCR on the PCR reads. The table shows approximately 15,000 distinct CDR3 sequences, with approximately 50% occurring only once. The source material was CD4+ T cells from blood, cultured in vitro, sampled before SARS-CoV-2 vaccination. Receptors were obtained from a human donor who received a COVID-19 vaccine.

The chain carries TRBV15 and TRBJ2-7; the match to TRBD1 covers 9 bases. V lost 1 base to trimming and J lost 5 bases; unmatched junction nucleotides: 6. The V gene's germline CDR1 is LNHNV and CDR2 YYDKDF (reference sequence). This CDR3 spans 15 amino acids. CDR3 in DNA: TGTGCCACCAGCAGAGTCAGGACAGGGGCTCACGAGCAGTACTTC. Amino acid sequence: CATSRVRTGAHEQYF.

This clonotype occurred a few times. The rearrangement uses TRBV2 and TRBJ2-1; 8 bases line up with TRBD1. CDR3 length equals 14 residues. Trimming took 7 bases from V and 5 from J; bases not matched to a gene: 7. Germline CDR1 is SNHLY and CDR2 is FYNNEI. CDR3 protein: CASNNRGADNEQFF. In nucleotides, the CDR3 is TGTGCCAGCAACAACAGGGGGGCTGACAATGAGCAGTTCTTC.

This chain uses TRBV15 with TRBJ1-1; D remains ambiguous. Germline values: CDR1 LNHNV, CDR2 YYDKDF (reference sequence). V was cut by 0 bases and J by 0 bases, with 8 bases left in between. The CDR3 runs to 15 residues. The CDR3 nucleotides are TGTGCCACCAGCAGAGATGCACGGTTGAACACTGAAGCTTTCTTT. This encodes CATSRDARLNTEAFF.

V and J are TRBV7-2 and TRBJ1-1; D not certain. Germline V gives CDR1 SGHTA, CDR2 FQGNSA. V gave up 1 base and J gave up 5 bases, with 14 bases separating them. This CDR3 contains 15 residues. CDR3 sequence (DNA): TGTGCCAGCAGCTTAGTCCCGGGATCGGGGACTGAAGCTTTCTTT. Its translation: CASSLVPGSGTEAFF.

The chain employs TRBV7-3 and TRBJ1-1, with D unresolved. The V and J ends lost 5 bases and 1 base respectively, with 8 bases between them. The CDR3 is 13 residues long. CDR1 is SGHTA, CDR2 FQGTGA, per germline. CDR3: CASSPYKNTEAFF. CDR3 sequence (DNA): TGTGCCAGCAGCCCCTATAAGAACACTGAAGCTTTCTTT.

The J gene is TRBJ1-1, the V gene TRBV30, with 9 bases that match TRBD1. Germline trimming cut 5 bases from V and 4 bases from J; bases unmatched to any gene: 5. The CDR3 spans 13 residues. Germline V gives CDR1 GTSNPN, CDR2 SVGIG (reference sequence). The CDR3 is CAWVGQGFTEAFF. In DNA, the CDR3 is TGTGCCTGGGTCGGACAGGGGTTCACTGAAGCTTTCTTT.

This clonotype was counted a few times. The chain combines TRBV6-1 with TRBJ1-1; no definite D call. CDR1 is MNHNS, CDR2 SASEGT, per germline. Trimming shortened V by 5 bases and J by 11 bases, and 12 bases separated the two germline ends. This CDR3 comprises 11 residues. CDR3 in DNA: TGTGCCAGCAGTCGTGGCCCGGTTGCTTTCTTT. Translated, it gives CASSRGPVAFF.

The chain is built from TRBV6-5 and TRBJ1-2; D possibly corresponds to TRBD1 (5 bases). Germline-derived CDR1 and CDR2 are MNHEY and SVGAGI. The V and J ends lost 2 bases and 4 bases respectively, with 11 bases between them. The CDR3 runs 14 residues. The CDR3 DNA follows: TGTGCCAGCAGTTACCGGGCAGGGACCTATGGCTACACCTTC. Protein product: CASSYRAGTYGYTF.

The rearrangement joins TRBV20-1 to TRBJ2-1, with 7 bases lining up with TRBD1. The length of the CDR3 is 11 residues. Per germline, CDR1 DFQATT and CDR2 SNEGSKA (reference sequence). CDR3 sequence: CSAHRGSEQFF. CDR3 DNA: TGCAGCGCGCACAGGGGTAGTGAGCAGTTCTTC.

This clonotype was observed a handful of times. This chain connects TRBV30 to TRBJ2-5, with D perhaps matching TRBD2 (6 bases). CDR3 size: 12 residues. The V end was cut by 1 base, the J end by 7 bases, with 10 bases between. Germline CDR1 and CDR2: GTSNPN and SVGIG (reference sequence). The chain's CDR3 is CAWSGSGGTQYF. DNA of the CDR3: TGTGCCTGGAGTGGTAGCGGTGGGACCCAGTACTTC.

The genes are TRBV12-3 or TRBV12-4 and TRBJ1-1; no reliable D call. The CDR3 sequence is 14 residues long. V was pared by 2 bases and J by 0 bases, with 7 bases between. The CDR3: CASSLRAMNTEAFF. The CDR3 DNA follows: TGTGCCAGCAGTTTACGAGCCATGAACACTGAAGCTTTCTTT.

In this sample, this clonotype turned up a few times. This sequence joins TRBV19 and TRBJ1-1; 11 bases are shared with TRBD1. This CDR3 is built from 17 residues. From germline, CDR1 is LNHDA and CDR2 SQIVND (reference sequence). With 7 bases clipped from V and 0 bases from J, the junction kept 10 bases outside the gene matches. In DNA form, the CDR3 reads TGTGCCAGTACCCCAGGGGACAGGGGGTCGATGAACACTGAAGCTTTCTTT. Its protein product is CASTPGDRGSMNTEAFF.

V and J are TRBV7-2 and TRBJ2-5, with 8 bases aligning to TRBD2. Germline V lookup: CDR1 SGHTA, CDR2 FQGNSA. The ends lost 5 bases at V and 2 bases at J; junction bases unmatched: 7. The CDR3 is made up of 15 amino acids. The CDR3 is CASSGVAGRQETQYF. The CDR3 DNA sequence: TGTGCCAGCAGCGGGGTAGCGGGGCGACAAGAGACCCAGTACTTC.

This clonotype was counted only a few times. The chain is built from TRBV30 and TRBJ2-7, with 7 bases fitting TRBD1. The germline gives CDR1 GTSNPN, CDR2 SVGIG (reference sequence). V shed 1 base and J 6 bases; nucleotides not matched to a gene: 6. The length of the CDR3 is 13 residues. The CDR3 region is CAWSGQGEGEQYF. CDR3 bases: TGTGCCTGGAGTGGACAGGGAGAGGGCGAGCAGTACTTC.

This chain links TRBV2 with TRBJ1-2; TRBD1 aligns across 9 bases. This CDR3 has 12 residues. CDR1 and CDR2 from the germline V gene are SNHLY and FYNNEI. V was clipped by 4 bases and J by 8 bases; unmatched bases: 2. The CDR3 nucleotides read TGTGCCAGCAGTGGGACAGGGGACGGCTACACCTTC. Protein product: CASSGTGDGYTF. The whole variable domain, remainder taken from reference TRBV2 and TRBJ1-2, is EPEVTQTPSHQVTQMGQEVILRCVPISNHLYFYWYRQILGQKVEFLVSFYNNEISEKSEIFDDQFSVERPDGSNFTLKIRSTKLEDSAMYFCASSGTGDGYTFGSGTRLTVV.

The chain carries TRBV20-1 and TRBJ2-3, with 7 bases fitting TRBD2. Germline lookup yields CDR1 DFQATT and CDR2 SNEGSKA (reference sequence). V was clipped by 6 bases and J by 6 bases; unmatched bases: 9. This CDR3 contains 13 residues. CDR3 amino acids: CSARGELGDTQYF. CDR3 sequence (DNA): TGCAGTGCCCGGGGGGAGTTGGGCGATACGCAGTATTTT.

The chain employs TRBV20-1 and TRBJ2-2, with TRBD2 matching 9 bases. Losses at the gene ends were 0 bases for V and 3 bases for J; bases not matched to a gene: 5. The V gene's germline CDR1 is DFQATT and CDR2 SNEGSKA (reference sequence). This CDR3 has 16 amino acids. CDR3: CSARDLASGDTGELFF. CDR3 nucleotides: TGCAGTGCTAGAGATCTCGCTAGCGGGGACACCGGGGAGCTGTTTTTT.

This chain uses TRBV20-1 with TRBJ2-3, with 11 bases fitting TRBD2. The ends lost 1 base at V and 8 bases at J; junction bases unmatched: 11. Per the germline V gene, CDR1 is DFQATT and CDR2 is SNEGSKA (reference sequence). The CDR3 is 16 residues long. CDR3 sequence: CSARGSLAGGLGTQYF. The CDR3 DNA follows: TGCAGTGCTAGAGGGTCCTTAGCGGGGGGGCTTGGTACGCAGTATTTT.

This clonotype was counted only a few times. This sequence joins TRBV19 and TRBJ1-1; D is unresolved. Germline V gives CDR1 LNHDA, CDR2 SQIVND (reference sequence). Trimming shortened V by 5 bases and J by 3 bases, and 4 bases separated the two germline ends. This CDR3 is 11 amino acids long. The CDR3 bases are TGTGCCAGTAGTTTCGACACTGAAGCTTTCTTT. Its translation is CASSFDTEAFF.

This clonotype was seen only a few times. The chain uses TRBV30 and TRBJ1-6, with 9 bases that match TRBD1. The CDR3 length is 18 residues. V was clipped by 0 bases and J by 10 bases; unmatched bases: 16. Germline lookup yields CDR1 GTSNPN and CDR2 SVGIG (reference sequence). Written as DNA, the CDR3 is TGTGCCTGGAGTGTAGGTCCCCGTTGGACAGGGGATTTGTCACCCCTCCACTTT. Its translation is CAWSVGPRWTGDLSPLHF.

The chain uses TRBV20-1 and TRBJ2-2, with TRBD2 identical over 8 bases. With 5 bases clipped from V and 5 bases from J, the junction kept 10 bases outside the gene matches. CDR3 length: 15 residues. In germline, CDR1 is DFQATT, CDR2 SNEGSKA (reference sequence). CDR3 nucleotide sequence: TGCAGTGCTCGAGGTAGGACTAGCCGGACCGGGGAGCTGTTTTTT. This encodes CSARGRTSRTGELFF.

In its sample, this clonotype was seen once. This chain joins TRBV11-2 and TRBJ2-2, with D hard to call. This CDR3 contains 13 residues. V lost 5 bases to trimming and J lost 3 bases, with 7 bases between them. The germline V gene encodes CDR1 SGHAT and CDR2 FQNNGV. Written as DNA, the CDR3 is TGTGCCAGCAGCGCCCGTTACACCGGGGAGCTGTTTTTT. It codes for CASSARYTGELFF.

This rearrangement joins TRBV19 to TRBJ1-5, with a weak D call TRBD1 (6 bases). Germline V gene data show CDR1 as LNHDA and CDR2 as SQIVND (reference sequence). V lost 5 bases and J lost 0, with 20 bases in between. The CDR3 covers 18 residues. CDR3 sequence (DNA): TGTGCCAGTAGTTTTCGGACAGCCGAACTATATAGCAATCAGCCCCAGCATTTT. It encodes CASSFRTAELYSNQPQHF.

The chain joins TRBV7-9 to TRBJ1-4, with 10 bases that match TRBD1. The length of the CDR3 is 15 residues. Germline CDR1 is SEHNR and CDR2 is FQNEAQ (reference sequence). J lost 6 bases, V lost 5 bases, and 6 bases had no gene match. CDR3 sequence (DNA): TGTGCCAGCAGCCGCGGGGGACAGGGGCATGAAAAACTGTTTTTT. This codes for CASSRGGQGHEKLFF.

This clonotype has only a few counts. The junction does not match germline at one end; this may be a read error. The chain links TRBV20-1 to TRBJ1-5, with D perhaps TRBD1 (6 bases). The CDR3 has 10 amino acids. Germline CDR1 DFQATT, CDR2 SNEGSKA (reference sequence). This CDR3 is CSARSGGQNF. CDR3 coding DNA: TGCAGTGCTAGATCCGGGGGCCAGAATTTT.

The chain has TRBV20-1 and TRBJ1-2; 7 nucleotides agree with TRBD1. V lost 1 base, J lost 3 bases, and 14 bases stayed unmatched. CDR1 and CDR2 from the germline V gene are DFQATT and SNEGSKA (reference sequence). The CDR3 is 17 amino acids. CDR3 protein: CSARVRGLAGGDYGYTF. For the CDR3, the DNA is TGCAGTGCTAGAGTAAGGGGCTTGGCAGGGGGAGACTATGGCTACACCTTC.

The rearrangement uses TRBV6-1 and TRBJ1-5; 10 bases align to TRBD1. From germline, CDR1 is MNHNS and CDR2 SASEGT. The junction had 10 bases not matched to a gene; V was cut back by 8 bases and J by 6 bases. This CDR3 contains 15 residues. The CDR3 loop is CASQFRGQGSQPQHF. The CDR3 region has the DNA TGTGCCAGCCAATTCCGGGGACAGGGGAGTCAGCCCCAGCATTTT.